These T cell receptor beta chains were read from a single sample in a study of CXCR3-negative and CXCR3-positive naive CD8 T cells. TCRdb re-called the 5' RACE reads and gives one entry per CDR3 protein, without DNA. This sample carries 60,000 to 65,000 distinct CDR3 sequences, with 4.8% going to the ten biggest clones. Material: naive CXCR3+ CD8+ T cells from blood. These receptors all stem from a human donor in good health. Some clones in this sample may be carry-over from other donors' samples. Each CDR3 is given with its conserved first and last residue. Some rows mark clone size as missing; the rest say once, few, many or name a class of expanded clone.

TRBV7-6,.,TRBJ2-3,CASSNSGGEDTQYF
TRBV25-1,.,TRBJ1-5,CASSAGVSQPQHF
TRBV29-1,.,TRBJ2-7,CSGTVGEVEQYF
TRBV4-1,.,TRBJ1-1,CASSQFIGTEAFF
TRBV6-2/TRBV6-3,.,TRBJ2-7,CASIGLAGNYEQYF
TRBV7-3,.,TRBJ1-1,CASSLTPGPGNTEAFF
TRBV29-1,.,TRBJ2-7,CSVERESYEQYF
TRBV7-3,.,TRBJ1-6,CAQGENNSPLHF
TRBV12-3/TRBV12-4,.,TRBJ1-4,CASRPQATNEKLFF
TRBV6-5,.,TRBJ2-3,CASSLSGEADTQYF
TRBV11-2,.,TRBJ1-2,CASSLEVGTGYNYGYTF
TRBV5-1,.,TRBJ2-3,CASSLAYGTDTQYF
TRBV19,.,TRBJ2-1,CASSMGQRTYNEQFF
TRBV6-2/TRBV6-3,.,TRBJ2-1,CASSYSIPTQGAYNEQFF
TRBV29-1,.,TRBJ2-1,CSVEGARDNEQFF
TRBV6-2/TRBV6-3,medium-sized,TRBJ2-1,CASSYQNRDRGYNEQFF
TRBV20-1,.,TRBJ2-7,CSARDSDGTYEQYF
TRBV20-1,.,TRBJ1-2,CSARDVHSNGYTF
TRBV10-3,.,TRBJ2-1,CAISEGTSGVAEQFF
TRBV5-1,.,TRBJ2-2,CASSLLAGRAGELFF
TRBV20-1,.,TRBJ1-2,CSARGAAISDGYTF
TRBV12-3/TRBV12-4,.,TRBJ2-1,CASRSGTVDEQFF
TRBV29-1,.,TRBJ2-1,CSVGTLTYNEQFF
TRBV24-1,.,TRBJ2-5,CATSDGTSGGYQETQYF
TRBV7-9,.,TRBJ1-1,CASSLPGRENTEAFF
TRBV27,.,TRBJ1-6,CASSLGTGGNSPLHF
TRBV7-2,.,TRBJ2-1,CASILGAGRRHNEQFF
TRBV12-3/TRBV12-4,.,TRBJ2-5,CASSRTSEATQYF
TRBV7-8,.,TRBJ1-1,CASVGPTGVTEAFF
TRBV15,.,TRBJ2-3,CATSVSTDTQYF
TRBV10-3,.,TRBJ2-7,CATLDRAIYEQYF
TRBV19,.,TRBJ1-4,CASTETAGEKLFF